The 26 T cell receptor beta chains below were found in one sample sequenced in a study of blood T cell repertoires in COVID-19. The table came from immunoSEQ multiplex PCR; TCRdb's copy has only in-frame clones and leaves some out. The table has some 170,000 clones, roughly four fifths seen once. The sequencing input was peripheral blood. The receptors stem from an elderly woman with acute or convalescent COVID-19.

The CDR3 sequence: CASSPRGTNEKLFF. In DNA form, the CDR3 reads TGTGCCAGCAGCCCCAGGGGGACCAATGAAAAACTGTTTTTT. V is TRBV7-9 and J is TRBJ1-4; 7 bases map to TRBD1. CDR3 length equals 14 residues. The V and J ends lost 5 bases and 5 bases, in that order; junction bases with no gene match: 5. The germline V gene has CDR1 SEHNR and CDR2 FQNEAQ (reference sequence). Complete variable domain (other parts from reference TRBV7-9 and TRBJ1-4): DTGVSQNPRHKITKRGQNVTFRCDPISEHNRLYWYRQTLGQGPEFLTYFQNEAQLEKSRLLSDRFSAERPKGSFSTLEIQRTEQGDSAMYLCASSPRGTNEKLFFGSGTQLSVL.

DNA for the CDR3: TGTGCCAGCAGTTTATTTCCGACCGGGGAGCTGTTTTTT. Translation: CASSLFPTGELFF. The chain uses TRBV28 and TRBJ2-2; D gene unclear. The CDR3 contains 13 residues. Germline CDR1 is MDHEN and CDR2 is SYDVKM. V shed 1 base and J shed 5 bases, with 5 bases lying between them.

This clone was seen just once. The V gene is TRBV13, the J gene TRBJ1-3; TRBD1 aligns across 9 bases. V lost 5 bases, J lost 6 bases, and 8 bases stayed unmatched. The CDR3 runs to 15 residues. Germline assignment: CDR1 PRHDT and CDR2 FYEKMQ (reference sequence). CDR3 loop: CASSLDRGSVNTIYF. CDR3 nucleotide sequence: TGTGCCAGCAGCCTCGACAGGGGGAGTGTAAACACCATATATTTT.

The V call is TRBV15, the J call TRBJ2-3; TRBD2 might be the D (6 bases). Per germline, CDR1 LNHNV and CDR2 YYDKDF (reference sequence). This CDR3 region has 14 residues. The germline V and J ends were trimmed by 4 bases and 4 bases, with 12 bases remaining between them. CDR3 coding DNA: TGTGCCACCAGCACGGGGGTAGAGGCAGATACGCAGTATTTT. It specifies CATSTGVEADTQYF.

The chain carries TRBV7-2 and TRBJ2-5, with D possibly TRBD1 on 6 matching bases. V lost 1 base to trimming and J lost 1 base, with 10 bases between them. There are 15 residues in the CDR3. Per the germline V gene, CDR1 is SGHTA and CDR2 is FQGNSA. The CDR3 protein is CASSLEGVSQETQYF. The CDR3 nucleotides read TGTGCCAGCAGCTTAGAGGGGGTCAGCCAAGAGACCCAGTACTTC.

The count of this clone is one. This chain joins TRBV7-2 and TRBJ2-2; TRBD1 matches 9 bases. With V trimmed by 2 bases and J by 4 bases, 5 bases remained unmatched. CDR1 and CDR2 from the germline V gene are SGHTA and FQGNSA. The CDR3 loop spans 16 amino acids. The CDR3 is CASSLWGQGFTGELFF. The CDR3 DNA is TGTGCCAGCAGCTTATGGGGACAGGGATTCACCGGGGAGCTGTTTTTT.

The genes are TRBV15 and TRBJ2-1; weak D call: TRBD1 (5 bases). This CDR3 region has 15 residues. Germline CDR1 is LNHNV and CDR2 is YYDKDF (reference sequence). V lost 0 bases, J lost 7 bases, and 13 bases lay in between. The CDR3 sequence: CATSRDLQVVNEQFF. Here the CDR3 DNA reads TGTGCCACCAGCAGAGATTTACAGGTTGTGAATGAGCAGTTCTTC. Based on the CDR3 plus reference TRBV15 and TRBJ2-1, the full variable domain is DAMVIQNPRYQVTQFGKPVTLSCSQTLNHNVMYWYQQKSSQAPKLLFHYYDKDFNNEADTPDNFQSRRPNTSFCFLDIRSPGLGDTAMYLCATSRDLQVVNEQFFGPGTRLTVL.

V usage is TRBV18 and J usage is TRBJ1-1; 8 bases are shared with TRBD1. CDR1 is KGHSH and CDR2 is LQKENI in the germline V gene. The CDR3 extends over 15 amino acids. The V and J ends lost 2 bases and 5 bases, in that order; junction bases with no gene match: 7. CDR3 nucleotides: TGTGCCAGCTCACCAACCCCCACAGGGGGGACTGAAGCTTTCTTT. It yields the protein CASSPTPTGGTEAFF.

The V gene is TRBV7-2, the J gene TRBJ1-2; perhaps TRBD1 as D (5 bases). The V end was cut by 4 bases, the J end by 3 bases, with 18 bases between. Germline CDR1 and CDR2: SGHTA and FQGNSA. The CDR3 loop spans 16 amino acids. The DNA of the CDR3 is TGTGCCAGCAGCTCAGGTCGACAGACATGGGACTATGGCTACACCTTC. It codes for CASSSGRQTWDYGYTF.

The chain joins TRBV15 to TRBJ1-2, with D tentatively TRBD1 (6 bases). Trimming pared 1 base from V and 5 bases from J, leaving 11 bases between. There are 14 residues in the CDR3. CDR1 is LNHNV, CDR2 YYDKDF, per germline (reference sequence). CDR3 sequence (DNA): TGTGCCACCAGCAGAGGCCCAGGGGATTATGGCTACACCTTC. This encodes CATSRGPGDYGYTF.

The chain is built from TRBV5-1 and TRBJ1-2, with D possibly being TRBD1 (5 bases). CDR3 length equals 12 residues. Deletions cut 2 bases from V and 8 bases from J, with 10 bases between. Germline lookup yields CDR1 SGHRS and CDR2 YFSETQ. CDR3 amino acids: CASSLGANGYTF. CDR3 nucleotide sequence: TGCGCCAGCAGCTTAGGGGCGAACGGCTACACCTTC.

This clone has just a few counts. This chain joins TRBV11-3 and TRBJ1-6; 8 bases match TRBD1. Germline V gene data show CDR1 as SGHNT and CDR2 as YENEEA. The CDR3 covers 16 residues. With 5 bases clipped from V and 10 bases from J, the junction kept 13 bases outside the gene matches. The chain's CDR3 is CASSGPDRGVGSPLHF. The CDR3 DNA follows: TGTGCCAGCAGCGGACCCGACAGGGGAGTTGGATCACCCCTCCACTTT.

This chain joins TRBV7-6 and TRBJ2-6; 10 positions agree with TRBD1. The V gene's germline CDR1 is SGHVS and CDR2 FNYEAQ. V was pared by 4 bases and J by 2 bases, with 5 bases of the junction left unmatched. This CDR3 has 17 amino acids. The DNA of the CDR3 is TGTGCCAGCAGCTACCGGGACAGGGGAGCTGGGGCCAACGTCCTGACTTTC. Translation: CASSYRDRGAGANVLTF.

The chain employs TRBV7-2 and TRBJ1-2, with D perhaps matching TRBD1 (6 bases). Germline V gene data show CDR1 as SGHTA and CDR2 as FQGNSA. The CDR3 loop spans 13 amino acids. Trimming took off 5 bases at V and 6 bases at J, with 13 bases between the two ends. The chain's CDR3 is CASSRPGADGYTF. CDR3 DNA: TGTGCCAGCAGCCGACCAGGGGCGGATGGCTACACCTTC.

This clone occurred a few times. The rearrangement links TRBV7-6 to TRBJ1-3; TRBD1 might be the D (6 bases). Trimming removed 2 bases from V and 0 bases from J, with 8 bases in between. The CDR3 contains 15 residues. In germline, CDR1 is SGHVS, CDR2 FNYEAQ. CDR3 DNA sequence: TGTGCCAGCAGCTTATTCAGGGGCTCTGGAAACACCATATATTTT. This sequence encodes CASSLFRGSGNTIYF.

V gene TRBV20-1 combines with J gene TRBJ2-7; D unclear. The CDR3 length is 11 residues. Trimming stripped 0 bases from V and 6 bases from J, with 6 bases between. The germline gives CDR1 DFQATT, CDR2 SNEGSKA (reference sequence). CDR3: CSARDLVEQYF. In DNA form, the CDR3 reads TGCAGTGCTAGAGATCTAGTCGAGCAGTACTTC.

The V gene is TRBV19, the J gene TRBJ1-2, with D possibly matching TRBD1 (5 bases). Germline CDR1 LNHDA, CDR2 SQIVND (reference sequence). V gave up 3 bases and J gave up 0 bases, with 14 bases separating them. The CDR3 is 16 residues long. The CDR3: CASSISPGLSNYGYTF. CDR3 DNA: TGTGCCAGTAGTATTTCCCCAGGGTTATCTAACTATGGCTACACCTTC.

V is TRBV7-6 and J is TRBJ2-1; TRBD2 might be the D (7 bases). V was trimmed by 6 bases and J by 4 bases, leaving 22 bases between them. The CDR3 length is 17 residues. Germline V gives CDR1 SGHVS, CDR2 FNYEAQ. This chain's CDR3 is CASSNPPEGGSYNEQFF. CDR3 in DNA: TGTGCCAGCAGTAACCCCCCTGAGGGGGGGTCTTACAATGAGCAGTTCTTC.

The chain carries TRBV4-1 and TRBJ2-4, with D tentatively TRBD1 (6 bases). Germline V gene sequence: CDR1 MGHRA, CDR2 YSYEKL. Trimming took 5 bases from V and 7 from J, leaving 18 bases between them. This CDR3 region has 15 residues. CDR3 coding DNA: TGCGCCAGCAGCGTAGGGACGGGGCAGGGGAACATTCAGTACTTC. Amino acids: CASSVGTGQGNIQYF.

This clone has only one observation. CDR3 nucleotides: TGTGCCAGCAGCGCCGCGACAGGGCCGAATGAAAAACTGTTTTTT. It is translated as CASSAATGPNEKLFF. The rearrangement joins TRBV5-5 to TRBJ1-4; 7 bases match TRBD1. The V and J ends lost 4 bases and 5 bases, in that order; junction bases with no gene match: 8. The germline CDR1 and CDR2 sequences are SGHKS and YYEKEE (reference sequence). CDR3 length equals 15 residues.

CDR3 nucleotide sequence: TGTGCCAGAGGACTGAGAAGGCTCACTGAAGCTTTCTTT. Protein sequence: CARGLRRLTEAFF. The V call is TRBV19, the J call TRBJ1-1; D unclear. This CDR3 spans 13 amino acids. Trimming removed 9 bases at V and 4 bases at J, with 15 bases between. Germline CDR1 and CDR2: LNHDA and SQIVND (reference sequence).

The rearrangement links TRBV7-8 to TRBJ1-2; tentative D call: TRBD1 (5 bases). V was pared by 2 bases and J by 8 bases, with 15 bases between. This CDR3 region has 14 residues. Germline V gene sequence: CDR1 SGHVS, CDR2 FQNEAQ. The CDR3 DNA follows: TGTGCCAGCAGCTTACAGGGATCTGCTATGGGCTACACCTTC. It yields the protein CASSLQGSAMGYTF.

This clone has more than one count but fewer than ten. This rearrangement joins TRBV4-1 to TRBJ2-2, with a possible D match to TRBD2 (5 bases). The CDR3 runs to 17 residues. Trimming cost V 3 bases and J 7 bases, with 21 bases left between them. CDR1 and CDR2 (germline): MGHRA, YSYEKL. CDR3 residues: CASSQIRRGPVYGELFF. The CDR3 coding sequence is TGCGCCAGCAGCCAGATAAGACGAGGGCCTGTTTACGGGGAGCTGTTTTTT.

The chain joins TRBV28 to TRBJ2-6; tentative D call: TRBD1 (5 bases). Germline CDR1 reads MDHEN; CDR2 reads SYDVKM. The CDR3 sequence is 17 residues long. V lost 5 bases to trimming and J lost 0 bases, with 14 bases between them. CDR3 residues: CASSQLLRGSGANVLTF. The CDR3 coding sequence is TGTGCCAGCAGTCAGCTCCTAAGGGGCTCTGGGGCCAACGTCCTGACTTTC. Together with reference TRBV28 and TRBJ2-6, the CDR3 gives the full variable domain: DVKVTQSSRYLVKRTGEKVFLECVQDMDHENMFWYRQDPGLGLRLIYFSYDVKMKEKGDIPEGYSVSREKKERFSLILESASTNQTSMYLCASSQLLRGSGANVLTFGAGSRLTVL.

This clone has just one count. The V gene is TRBV19, the J gene TRBJ2-3, with D perhaps matching TRBD1 (6 bases). V was cut by 5 bases and J by 0 bases, with 9 bases left in between. Germline V gene data show CDR1 as LNHDA and CDR2 as SQIVND (reference sequence). The length of the CDR3 is 14 residues. The DNA of the CDR3 is TGTGCCAGTAGTGCCACAGGGAGCACAGATACGCAGTATTTT. Its translation is CASSATGSTDTQYF.

To note about this clone: An end of the junction differs from the germline gene, which may be a read error. V gene TRBV7-7 combines with J gene TRBJ2-7; 10 nucleotides match TRBD1. The germline gives CDR1 SSHAT, CDR2 FNYEAQ (reference sequence). The CDR3 runs 15 residues. The CDR3 sequence: CASSFGQGDSYEQYF. The CDR3 nucleotides are TGTGCTAGCAGCTTCGGACAGGGGGATTCCTACGAGCAGTACTTC.